The 6 T cell receptor beta chains reported below all come from one sample, sequenced in a study of shared clonotypes between healthy human individuals. The method was immunoSEQ multiplex PCR; TCRdb's version includes in-frame clones alone and lacks a portion of them. This table has some 2,000,000 clones, just under 95% appearing once. Only CD45RO-negative cells positively selected for CCR7 counted as naive CD8 cells, so terminally differentiated effector memory CD45RA+ cells were excluded. Sequencing input: naive CD8+ T cells sorted from blood. The receptors come from a man younger than 30 in good health.

The chain joins TRBV28 to TRBJ1-6; 8 bases line up with TRBD1. Germline V gene sequence: CDR1 MDHEN, CDR2 SYDVKM. The CDR3 is made up of 15 amino acids. Losses at the gene ends were 1 base for V and 10 bases for J; bases not matched to a gene: 6. The CDR3 region is CASSLSDRGSSPLHF. The CDR3 DNA is TGTGCCAGCAGTTTATCAGACAGGGGATCGTCACCCCTCCACTTT.

The table lists this clone with a few counts. This sequence joins TRBV5-6 and TRBJ2-7; 7 bases line up with TRBD2. Germline assignment: CDR1 SGHDT and CDR2 YYEEEE. Trimming cost V 2 bases and J 2 bases; bases outside gene matches: 4. The CDR3 has 14 residues. The CDR3: CASSFLADPYEQYF. For the CDR3, the DNA is TGTGCCAGCAGCTTCCTAGCGGATCCCTACGAGCAGTACTTC.

This chain joins TRBV10-1 and TRBJ2-1, with 11 positions matching TRBD2. This CDR3 is 15 amino acids long. Germline V gene sequence: CDR1 WNHNN, CDR2 SYGVQD (reference sequence). J was trimmed by 4 bases and V by 8 bases; bases with no gene match: 7. CDR3 nucleotide sequence: TGCGCCAGCTCACTGGGGACTAGCGGATACAATGAGCAGTTCTTC. This translates into CASSLGTSGYNEQFF.

In the case of this clone: Different DNA sequences within this sample yield the same CDR3. The rearrangement joins TRBV27 to TRBJ1-3; D is perhaps TRBD1 (6 bases). CDR1 MNHEY and CDR2 SMNVEV come from the germline V gene (reference sequence). Trimming removed 5 bases at V and 3 bases at J, with 8 bases between. There are 13 residues in the CDR3. The CDR3 DNA is TGTGCCAGCAGTACAGGGTTTGGAAACACCATATATTTT. Protein: CASSTGFGNTIYF.

The table lists this clone with a count of one. The chain joins TRBV6-1 to TRBJ2-3; 7 nucleotides line up with TRBD2. V lost 1 base and J lost 1; bases outside the gene matches: 5. The CDR3 contains 16 residues. Germline CDR1 MNHNS, CDR2 SASEGT. In DNA, the CDR3 is TGTGCCAGCAGTGAAGGGTCTAGCGGACGCACAGATACGCAGTATTTT. It yields the protein CASSEGSSGRTDTQYF.

The V and J genes are TRBV28 and TRBJ1-5; D perhaps matches TRBD1 (5 bases). This CDR3 contains 13 residues. The V gene's germline CDR1 is MDHEN and CDR2 SYDVKM. The V gene lost 1 base and the J gene lost 8 bases, with 9 bases spanning the gap. CDR3 region: CASSLSGPEPQHF. The CDR3 DNA sequence: TGTGCCAGCAGTTTATCAGGGCCTGAGCCCCAGCATTTT.